This TCR beta chain was obtained from a study of cytomegalovirus exposure and HLA in healthy donors. Trimming shortened V by 4 bases and J by 5 bases, and 18 bases separated the two germline ends. Germline V lookup: CDR1 SGHRS, CDR2 YFSETQ. CDR3 size: 15 residues. The PCR had 60 Vbeta and 13 Jbeta primers. Clones were sequenced by immunoSEQ multiplex PCR, and TCRdb holds only the in-frame ones, with some missing. The sample lists 150,000 or so clones, 70% to 80% seen once, with 6% to 8.5% in the top ten. The chain links TRBV5-1 to TRBJ2-5; tentative D call: TRBD2 (6 bases). This sequence was found in a man younger than 45 in good health and CMV-seropositive. The specimen was PBMCs. The DNA for the CDR3 is TGCGCCAGCAGCCTCTGGGGGGACCCAAGCGAGACCCAGTACTTC. Translating it yields CASSLWGDPSETQYF.